These T cell receptor beta chains were read from a single sample in a study of blood T cell repertoires in COVID-19. Repertoires were generated with immunoSEQ multiplex PCR, while TCRdb's copy carries only in-frame clones and drops some. The sample shows about 220,000 clones, roughly 80% of them seen only once. Sequencing was performed on peripheral blood. The source is a woman aged 60-75 years who had recovered from COVID-19. The CDR3 runs from the conserved cysteine through the conserved F or W. A D gene is named only where the DNA matches it firmly. Some rows have no size entry. The others give once, few or many, or a class for an expanded clone.

CDR3 protein	CDR3 DNA	clone size	D gene	V gene	J gene
CAWSGQGNQPQHF	TGTGCCTGGAGTGGACAGGGGAACCAGCCCCAGCATTTT	NA	TRBD1	TRBV30	TRBJ1-5
CASSRRLGATGELFF	TGTGCCAGCAGTCGTAGACTAGGGGCCACCGGGGAGCTGTTTTTT	NA	NA	TRBV7-6	TRBJ2-2
CASSAQDSGNEQFF	TGTGCCAGCAGCGCCCAGGATTCGGGGAATGAGCAGTTCTTC	NA	NA	TRBV9	TRBJ2-1
CASNRGWADRCSGNQPQHF	TGTGCCAGCAACAGGGGATGGGCAGATCGATGTTCGGGCAATCAGCCCCAGCATTTT	NA	TRBD1	TRBV6-4	TRBJ1-5
CASSYGTRGFYTF	TGTGCCAGCAGTTACGGGACAAGGGGATTCTACACCTTC	NA	NA	TRBV6-5	TRBJ1-2
CASSPATGTGLYGYTF	TGTGCCAGCAGCCCAGCGACCGGGACAGGCCTCTATGGCTACACCTTC	NA	TRBD1	TRBV7-8	TRBJ1-2
CASSVLGASGNTIYF	TGTGCCAGCAGCGTATTGGGGGCTTCTGGAAACACCATATATTTT	NA	NA	TRBV9	TRBJ1-3
CASSFEGSSYEQYF	TGTGCCAGCAGCTTTGAGGGAAGCTCCTACGAGCAGTACTTC	NA	NA	TRBV5-8	TRBJ2-7
CASSSQAGGNTQYF	TGTGCCAGCAGCTCCCAGGCGGGGGGAAATACGCAGTATTTT	NA	TRBD2	TRBV11-1	TRBJ2-3
CASSLGLAGGPRTQYF	TGTGCCAGCAGCTTAGGACTAGCGGGGGGGCCTAGGACGCAGTATTTT	NA	TRBD2	TRBV7-6	TRBJ2-3
CASSATGLRGDNSPLHF	TGCGCCAGCAGCGCGACAGGGCTGAGAGGGGATAATTCACCCCTCCACTTT	few	TRBD1	TRBV5-1	TRBJ1-6
CASSQVRSRRGAETQYF	TGCGCCAGCAGCCAAGTTCGTAGTCGGCGCGGGGCAGAGACCCAGTACTTC	NA	NA	TRBV4-1	TRBJ2-5
CASSFMSGVEAFF	TGTGCCAGCAGTTTTATGTCAGGGGTAGAAGCTTTCTTT	NA	NA	TRBV27	TRBJ1-1
CASIGGRDGYTF	TGCGCCAGCATAGGGGGCAGGGACGGCTACACCTTC	NA	TRBD1	TRBV10-1	TRBJ1-2
CASRAGTGPDTQYF	TGTGCCAGCAGAGCCGGGACAGGGCCAGATACGCAGTATTTT	NA	TRBD1	TRBV4-2	TRBJ2-3
CASSLPGSSGNTIYF	TGTGCCAGCAGTCTCCCGGGGAGCTCTGGAAACACCATATATTTT	NA	NA	TRBV6-6	TRBJ1-3
CASSNPQVASVFYYNEQFF	TGTGCCAGCAGCAACCCGCAGGTGGCTAGCGTCTTCTACTACAATGAGCAGTTCTTC	NA	NA	TRBV21-1	TRBJ2-1
CASSQQTQLAGVSSYNEQFF	TGTGCCAGCTCACAACAAACACAACTAGCGGGGGTTAGCTCCTACAATGAGCAGTTCTTC	NA	TRBD2	TRBV18	TRBJ2-1
CASSLGDRPSGTEAFF	TGTGCCAGCAGCTTGGGCGACAGGCCCTCTGGCACTGAAGCTTTCTTT	NA	NA	TRBV7-9	TRBJ1-1
CASSEVFRGAGNTIYF	TGTGCCAGCAGTGAAGTCTTCAGGGGAGCTGGAAACACCATATATTTT	NA	NA	TRBV2	TRBJ1-3
CASSIRGQSNSPLHF	TGTGCCAGCAGCATCCGAGGACAGAGTAATTCACCCCTCCACTTT	NA	NA	TRBV13	TRBJ1-6
CASSQEGRALSEQYF	TGTGCCAGCAGCCAAGAGGGCAGGGCCCTTTCCGAGCAGTACTTC	once	NA	TRBV4-2	TRBJ2-7
CAISEGAANTDTQYF	TGTGCCATCAGTGAGGGGGCCGCGAACACAGATACGCAGTATTTT	NA	NA	TRBV10-3	TRBJ2-3
CATSRDRRGLNEKLFF	TGTGCCACCAGCAGAGATCGTCGGGGGTTGAATGAAAAACTGTTTTTT	NA	NA	TRBV15	TRBJ1-4
CASTQFRGLNYGYTF	TGTGCCAGCACCCAGTTCAGGGGGTTAAACTATGGCTACACCTTC	NA	TRBD1	TRBV6-6	TRBJ1-2
CATSRPGLAGLRAFNEQFF	TGTGCCACCAGCAGACCGGGACTAGCGGGGTTGAGGGCGTTTAATGAGCAGTTCTTC	NA	TRBD2	TRBV15	TRBJ2-1
CASSRGIRGLVTEAFF	TGTGCCAGCAGCCGCGGCATTCGGGGGTTGGTCACTGAAGCTTTCTTT	NA	NA	TRBV3-1/TRBV3-2	TRBJ1-1
CASSMRWRAGQVASGYGYTF	TGTGCCAGTAGTATGCGATGGCGGGCGGGACAGGTGGCCTCGGGCTATGGCTACACCTTC	NA	TRBD1	TRBV19	TRBJ1-2
CASSLGLVSDTQYF	TGCGCCAGCAGCTTGGGACTAGTCTCAGATACGCAGTATTTT	NA	NA	TRBV5-1	TRBJ2-3
CAGGPGSYGYTF	TGTGCGGGGGGGCCCGGCAGCTATGGCTACACCTTC	NA	NA	TRBV10-3	TRBJ1-2
CASSEYTGALQFF	TGTGCCAGCAGTGAATATACAGGGGCCCTTCAGTTCTTC	NA	TRBD1	TRBV25-1	TRBJ2-1